This TCR beta chain came from a study of Graves' ophthalmopathy and Graves' hyperthyroidism. General observations from the study: Discriminating ophthalmopathy from stable hyperthyroidism, a 13-signature model attained a sensitivity of about 85% and a specificity of approximately 81%. Clonotypes were expanded in thyroid at above 0.001 frequency, and most also appeared in blood.

The TCR beta CDR3 regions underwent amplification from RNA transcripts. HTBI primers served in a first-round RT-PCR, which a second-round multiplex PCR followed. MiXCR, applied by TCRdb to the multiplex PCR reads, yields one record per CDR3 protein. This table has about 740,000 distinct CDR3 sequences, 40% appearing once. Ophthalmopathy cases showed moderate-to-severe activity, scoring CAS ≥3 and NOSPECS ≥4, with duration under 3 months. The PBMCs used were ones drawn from 7.5 to 10 ml of fresh peripheral blood. As for this clonotype: Its matching antigen is unknown.

The sample comprised peripheral blood. This TCR was recovered from an adult man with Graves' ophthalmopathy.

The DNA for the CDR3 is TGTGCCAGCAGCTTAATCGCGGGGCAGACGGGTTACGAGCAGTACTTC. Translation gives CASSLIAGQTGYEQYF. The chain recombines TRBV7-3 with TRBJ2-7, with a possible D match to TRBD2 (6 bases). Germline CDR1 SGHTA, CDR2 FQGTGA. With 1 base removed from V and 4 bases from J, the gap between germline ends came to 17 bases. The length of the CDR3 is 16 residues. Using reference TRBV7-3 and TRBJ2-7 for the parts outside the CDR3, the full variable domain is GAGVSQTPSNKVTEKGKYVELRCDPISGHTALYWYRQSLGQGPEFLIYFQGTGAADDSGLPNDRFFAVRPEGSVSTLKIQRTERGDSAVYLCASSLIAGQTGYEQYFGPGTRLTVT.